This T cell receptor (beta chain) is from a study of control samples from healthy donors and cancer patients. Assay used: immunoSEQ multiplex PCR; TCRdb lists only in-frame clones, some missing. The sample lists some 170,000 clones, approximately 94% occurring once. CDR1 and CDR2 (germline): MNHNS, SASEGT. The CDR3 has 16 residues. With 1 base clipped from V and 5 bases from J, the junction kept 7 bases outside the gene matches. The source of this sequence is a man in his 60s with colorectal cancer. The V gene is TRBV6-1, the J gene TRBJ2-2; 7 bases map to TRBD1. Sequenced material: PBMCs. In DNA, the CDR3 is TGTGCCAGCAGTGAAGAAGGGGACAGAGAGACCGGGGAGCTGTTTTTT. Translated: CASSEEGDRETGELFF.